The clone carrying this T cell receptor (beta chain) appeared a few times. The target antigen is unknown. MiXCR was run by TCRdb on the 5' RACE reads, yielding one entry per CDR3 protein. The data contain hundreds of thousands of distinct CDR3 sequences, 32% of them singletons. The sample originates from a study of CD8 T cells in ankylosing spondylitis. Overall study results and limits: Disease-associated clones were reportedly significantly overrepresented in matched ankylosing spondylitis synovial fluid.

The CDR3 contains 12 residues. The V end was cut by 3 bases, the J end by 2 bases, with 6 bases between. Germline V lookup: CDR1 DFQATT, CDR2 SNEGSKA (reference sequence). The sequenced material came from blood, either unsorted or a sorted T cell fraction (not recorded which). The gene calls are TRBV20-1 and TRBJ2-3; D ambiguous. The source is a male donor with ankylosing spondylitis or in good health (not recorded which). The chain's CDR3 is CSASQNTDTQYF. CDR3 bases: TGCAGTGCTAGTCAGAACACAGATACGCAGTATTTT.